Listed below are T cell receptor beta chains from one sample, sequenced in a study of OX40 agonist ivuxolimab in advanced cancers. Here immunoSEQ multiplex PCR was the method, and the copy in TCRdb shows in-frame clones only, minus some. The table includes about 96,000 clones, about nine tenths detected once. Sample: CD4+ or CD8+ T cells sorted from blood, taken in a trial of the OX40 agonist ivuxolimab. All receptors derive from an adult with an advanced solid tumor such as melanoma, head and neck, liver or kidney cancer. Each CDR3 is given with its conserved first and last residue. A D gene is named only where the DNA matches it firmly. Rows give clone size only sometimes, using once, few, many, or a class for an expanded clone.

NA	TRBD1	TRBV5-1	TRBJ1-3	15	TGCGCCAGCAGCTCACAGGGGACCTCTGGAAACACCATATATTTT	CASSSQGTSGNTIYF
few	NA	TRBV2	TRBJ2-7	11	TGTGCCAGCAGTAATTACTACGAGCAGTACTTC	CASSNYYEQYF
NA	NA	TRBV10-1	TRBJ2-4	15	TGCGCCAGCAGCGAGCCCAGACTAGCCAAAAACATTCAGTACTTC	CASSEPRLAKNIQYF
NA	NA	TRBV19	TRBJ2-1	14	TGTGCCAGTAGTCTGGTCGTGGGCGGCAATGAGCAGTTCTTC	CASSLVVGGNEQFF
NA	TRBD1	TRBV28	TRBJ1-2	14	TGTGCCGCCAACCGGGACAGGGCTAACTATGGCTACACCTTC	CAANRDRANYGYTF
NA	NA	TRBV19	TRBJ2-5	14	TGTGCCAGTAGTATGGTGGGGGTCCAAGAGACCCAGTACTTC	CASSMVGVQETQYF
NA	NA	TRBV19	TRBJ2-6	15	TGTGCCAGTAGTATCCACGCCTCTGGGGCCAACGTCCTGACTTTC	CASSIHASGANVLTF
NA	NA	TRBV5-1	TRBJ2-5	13	TGCGCCAGCAGCTTGGCGCTTAGGGAGACCCAGTACTTC	CASSLALRETQYF
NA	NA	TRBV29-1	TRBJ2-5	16	TGCAGCGGGCGATCCGTAGGGGAACGTGATTTGGGGACCCAGTACTTC	CSGRSVGERDLGTQYF
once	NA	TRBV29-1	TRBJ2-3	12	TGCAGCGTTGTGACAGCCACAGATACGCAGTATTTT	CSVVTATDTQYF
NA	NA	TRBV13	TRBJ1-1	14	TGTGCCAGCAGCTTAGCGGGGGGAGGGACTGAAGCTTTCTTT	CASSLAGGGTEAFF
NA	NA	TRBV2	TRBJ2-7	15	TGTGCCAGCAGTTCCCGACTGGAAAAATCCTACGAGCAGTACTTC	CASSSRLEKSYEQYF
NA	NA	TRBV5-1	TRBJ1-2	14	TGCGCCAGCAGCTCCAGGACAGCCAACTATGGCTACACCTTC	CASSSRTANYGYTF
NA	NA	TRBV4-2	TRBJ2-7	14	TGTGCCAGCAGCCAAGATCTGGCAAATGCCGAGCAGTACTTC	CASSQDLANAEQYF
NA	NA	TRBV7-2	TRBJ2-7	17	TGTGCCAGCAGCTTAGTTCTGGGCCCAACCAGGTTCTACGAGCAGTACTTC	CASSLVLGPTRFYEQYF
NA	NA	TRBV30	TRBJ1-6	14	TGTGCCTGGAGATCGGGGATCCATAATTCACCCCTCCACTTT	CAWRSGIHNSPLHF
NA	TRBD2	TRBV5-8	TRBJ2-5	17	TGTGCCAGCAGCCCCTTCTTCGGACTAGCGGGAGGAGAGACCCAGTACTTC	CASSPFFGLAGGETQYF
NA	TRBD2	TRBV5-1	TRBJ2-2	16	TGCGCCAGCAGCTTGGAGGGCGGGAGAACCGACGGGGAGCTGTTTTTT	CASSLEGGRTDGELFF
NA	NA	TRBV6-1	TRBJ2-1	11	TGTGCCAGCTCGGGAGACAATGAGCAGTTCTTC	CASSGDNEQFF
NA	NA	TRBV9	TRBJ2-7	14	TGTGCCAGCAGCGTTTCTTCCCTAACCTACGAGCAGTACTTC	CASSVSSLTYEQYF
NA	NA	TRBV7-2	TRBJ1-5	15	TGTGCCAGCAGCCCGGTTAGTGGGAGCAATCAGCCCCAGCATTTT	CASSPVSGSNQPQHF
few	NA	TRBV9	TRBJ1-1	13	TGTGCCAGCAGCGTAGTAATGAACACTGAAGCTTTCTTT	CASSVVMNTEAFF
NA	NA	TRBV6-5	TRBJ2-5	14	TGTGCCAGCAAAAAGGGACGGGTCCAAGAGACCCAGTACTTC	CASKKGRVQETQYF
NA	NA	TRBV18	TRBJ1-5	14	TGTGCCAGCTCAGAGGAAGGTTGGAATGGGCCCCAGCATTTT	CASSEEGWNGPQHF
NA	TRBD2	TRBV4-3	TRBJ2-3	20	TGCGCCAGCAGCCAAGATACTGGTGGGCTAGCGGGAGGATTTAGGGATACGCAGTATTTT	CASSQDTGGLAGGFRDTQYF
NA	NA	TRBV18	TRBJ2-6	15	TGTGCCAGCTCACCGATGGACTCTGGGGCCAACGTCCTGACTTTC	CASSPMDSGANVLTF
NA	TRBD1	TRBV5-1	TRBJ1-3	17	TGCGCCAGCAGCTTGGATGGACAGGGGGCGGCTGGAAACACCATATATTTT	CASSLDGQGAAGNTIYF
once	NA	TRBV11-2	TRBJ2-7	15	TGTGCCAGCAGGCCAGCGTCGGCGGGAACCTACGAGCAGTACTTC	CASRPASAGTYEQYF
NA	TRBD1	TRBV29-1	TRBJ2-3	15	TGCAGCGTGACCCTAACAGGGGTGGGCACAGATACGCAGTATTTT	CSVTLTGVGTDTQYF
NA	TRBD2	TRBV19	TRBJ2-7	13	TGTGCCAGTAGTATCAGCCGGGAGGTCGAGCAGTACTTC	CASSISREVEQYF
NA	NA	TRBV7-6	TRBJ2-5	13	TGTGCCAGCAGCCTCCTCCCCCCTGAGACCCAGTACTTC	CASSLLPPETQYF
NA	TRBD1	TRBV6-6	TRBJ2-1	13	TGTGCCAGCAGTTACAGGGGGCTAGGTGAGCAGTTCTTC	CASSYRGLGEQFF
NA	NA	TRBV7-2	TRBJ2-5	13	TGTGCCAGCAGCTTCTCCGGGGTGGAGACCCAGTACTTC	CASSFSGVETQYF
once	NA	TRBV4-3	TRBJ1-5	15	TGCGCCAGCAGCCCACAGGATAATAGCAATCAGCCCCAGCATTTT	CASSPQDNSNQPQHF
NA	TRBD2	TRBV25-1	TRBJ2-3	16	TGTGCCAGCAGTACTCGACTAGCGGGAGGGAGCGATACGCAGTATTTT	CASSTRLAGGSDTQYF
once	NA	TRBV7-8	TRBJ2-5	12	TGTGCCAGCAGCTTAGCTTCAGAGACCCAGTACTTC	CASSLASETQYF
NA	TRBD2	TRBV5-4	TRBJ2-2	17	TGTGCCAGCAGCTTTACTAGCGGGAGGGCGACCACCGGGGAGCTGTTTTTT	CASSFTSGRATTGELFF
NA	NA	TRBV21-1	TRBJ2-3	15	TGTGCCAGCAGAGGGTGCACCACTAGCACAGATACGCAGTATTTT	CASRGCTTSTDTQYF
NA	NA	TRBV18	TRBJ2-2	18	TGTGCCAGCTCACCTCGGGAAGTGCAGCGGCCAAACACCGGGGAGCTGTTTTTT	CASSPREVQRPNTGELFF
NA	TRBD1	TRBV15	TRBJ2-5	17	TGTGCCACCAGCAGAGGAAGGACAGGACGATTCCAAGAGACCCAGTACTTC	CATSRGRTGRFQETQYF
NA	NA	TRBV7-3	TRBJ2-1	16	TGTGCCAGCAGGCCGAGGGACTGGAGCTCCTACAATGAGCAGTTCTTC	CASRPRDWSSYNEQFF
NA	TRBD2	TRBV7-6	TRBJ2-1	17	TGTGCCAGCAGCCCGGGACTAGCGGGAGGTATCGACAATGAGCAGTTCTTC	CASSPGLAGGIDNEQFF
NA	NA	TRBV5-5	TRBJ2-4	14	TGTGCCAGCAGCCTGTATCACGGGGCTTCGAGGGAGTACTTC	CASSLYHGASREYF
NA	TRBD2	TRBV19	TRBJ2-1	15	TGTGCCAGTAGTCCCCGGGAGGGTTCCTACAATGAGCAGTTCTTC	CASSPREGSYNEQFF
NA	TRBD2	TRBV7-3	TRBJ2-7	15	TGTGCCAGCAGCCCTAGCGGGAGGAATTCCTACGAGCAGTACTTC	CASSPSGRNSYEQYF
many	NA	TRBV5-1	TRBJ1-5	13	TGCGCCAGCAGCTACAGGGTGGGTCAGCCCCAGCATTTT	CASSYRVGQPQHF